This T cell receptor beta chain was recorded in a study of blood T cell repertoires in COVID-19. Study-level information: COVID-19 samples, acute and convalescent, were from the United States, Italy and Spain. The analysed material was cDNA or gDNA that came from T cells, B-cell-depleted T cells, or PBMCs.

While infection was still active, Seattle patients were enrolled and then followed longitudinally. The CDR3 loop spans 15 amino acids. Germline CDR1 SGHTA, CDR2 FQGNSA. Deletions cut 6 bases from V and 2 bases from J, with 16 bases between. Original data processing: Amplifying reference gene primers gave estimates of nucleated cell counts. Only in-frame clones appear in the TCRdb table, and some are missing; sequencing was by immunoSEQ multiplex PCR. From that table come the V and J calls and clone size; the DNA was used to work out D and trimming. Of hundreds of thousands of clones in the sample, 90% to 95% were seen once.

Source material: peripheral blood. This TCR derives from a man in his sixties with COVID-19, enrolled during active disease. V gene TRBV7-2 combines with J gene TRBJ1-1; D call uncertain. Here the CDR3 reads CASRSTFRHNTEAFF. The CDR3 region has the DNA TGTGCCAGCAGATCTACCTTTCGACACAACACTGAAGCTTTCTTT. Full variable domain (outside the CDR3, taken from reference TRBV7-2 and TRBJ1-1): GAGVSQSPSNKVTEKGKDVELRCDPISGHTALYWYRQSLGQGLEFLIYFQGNSAPDKSGLPSDRFSAERTGGSVSTLTIQRTQQEDSAVYLCASRSTFRHNTEAFFGQGTRLTVV.